The 18 T cell receptor beta chains presented below share a single source sample, sequenced in a study of blood T cells in healthy people across ages (dated by TCRdb to between 2014 and 2016). Library prep was done by 5' RACE. The sequencer listed for this sample is Illumina HiSeq 2500. A second PCR of about 6 to 11 cycles was performed with a sample-barcoded 5' primer and a J-beta primer mix. Using fastp at Q25 and MiXCR, TCRdb reprocessed the public reads and kept productive beta chains. CDR3 protein duplicates are merged, each entry listing the most common genes and DNA. This sample gives some 790,000 distinct CDR3 sequences in total; around 26% of them show up just once. The ten largest clones represent 17% of the sample. The sequenced sample consisted of blood. The receptors were gathered from a woman of 80 years or more in good health.

V and J are TRBV7-2 and TRBJ2-3; 9 bases fit TRBD1. Germline values: CDR1 SGHTA, CDR2 FQGNSA. The CDR3 length is 18 residues. V lost 3 bases, J lost 2 bases, and 12 bases stayed unmatched. CDR3 loop: CASSFGPSGTGYTDTQYF. The CDR3 region has the DNA TGTGCCAGCAGCTTTGGCCCCTCCGGGACAGGGTACACAGATACGCAGTATTTT. The complete variable domain, with remaining parts taken from reference TRBV7-2 and TRBJ2-3, reads GAGVSQSPSNKVTEKGKDVELRCDPISGHTALYWYRQSLGQGLEFLIYFQGNSAPDKSGLPSDRFSAERTGGSVSTLTIQRTQQEDSAVYLCASSFGPSGTGYTDTQYFGPGTRLTVL.

This clonotype has just a few counts. This chain uses TRBV24-1 with TRBJ2-7; 10 nucleotides agree with TRBD1. The CDR3 loop spans 14 amino acids. J was trimmed by 1 base and V by 9 bases; bases with no gene match: 5. Germline V gene sequence: CDR1 KGHDR, CDR2 SFDVKD. CDR3 residues: CATLPGQGSYEQYF. The CDR3 DNA follows: TGTGCCACCTTACCGGGACAGGGGTCCTACGAGCAGTACTTC.

A word on this clonotype: This may be a read error: a much more frequent sequence differs by one nucleotide. The chain uses TRBV7-2 and TRBJ2-7; 8 bases agree with TRBD2. Germline lookup yields CDR1 SGHTA and CDR2 FQGNSA. CDR3 length equals 14 residues. This chain's CDR3 is CAGSFDGGASEQYF. The CDR3 DNA is TGTGCCGGCAGCTTTGACGGGGGGGCCTCCGAGCAGTACTTC.

This rearrangement joins TRBV19 to TRBJ2-7, with a possible D match to TRBD1 (5 bases). The CDR3 extends over 13 amino acids. V was cut by 5 bases and J by 7 bases, with 15 bases left in between. In germline, CDR1 is LNHDA, CDR2 SQIVND (reference sequence). The CDR3 DNA is TGTGCCAGTAGTGTGACAGAGTCCGGGGAGCAGTACTTC. This gives the protein CASSVTESGEQYF. The complete variable domain, with remaining parts taken from reference TRBV19 and TRBJ2-7, reads DGGITQSPKYLFRKEGQNVTLSCEQNLNHDAMYWYRQDPGQGLRLIYYSQIVNDFQKGDIAEGYSVSREKKESFPLTVTSAQKNPTAFYLCASSVTESGEQYFGPGTRLTVT.

This clonotype was counted ten times or more. The chain uses TRBV6-2 or TRBV6-3 and TRBJ2-5, with D possibly being TRBD2 (5 bases). The V end lost 2 bases, the J end lost 4 bases, and 14 bases lay between the germline ends. The CDR3 loop spans 15 amino acids. Germline CDR1 is MNHEY and CDR2 is SVGEGT. In nucleotides, the CDR3 is TGTGCCAGCAGTTACGTGGGGAGTAAACTAGAGACCCAGTACTTC. As protein: CASSYVGSKLETQYF.

This clonotype has just one count. Compared with germline, one end of the junction differs, possibly owing to a read error. The genes are TRBV7-2 and TRBJ2-1, with TRBD2 matching 9 bases. The CDR3 totals 14 residues. Germline V gene lookup returns CDR1 SGHTA and CDR2 FQGNSA. This CDR3 reads CASSLAGNAYEQFF. The DNA for the CDR3 is TGCGCCAGCAGCCTAGCGGGGAATGCATACGAGCAGTTCTTC.

This clonotype was observed a handful of times. A junction end diverges from the germline sequence, so it may reflect a read error. This chain connects TRBV20-1 to TRBJ1-5; TRBD1 might be the D (6 bases). From germline, CDR1 is DFQATT and CDR2 SNEGSKA (reference sequence). This CDR3 contains 14 residues. For the CDR3, the DNA is TGCAGTGCTGGAGATGCAGGGGGCAATCAGCCCCAGCATTTT. This codes for CSAGDAGGNQPQHF.

The V gene is TRBV2, the J gene TRBJ1-2; 7 bases are a match to TRBD1. V lost 6 bases, J lost 2 bases, and 6 bases stayed unmatched. The CDR3 is made up of 14 amino acids. The V gene's germline CDR1 is SNHLY and CDR2 FYNNEI. As DNA, the CDR3 is TGTGCCAGCAGGGCGACAGGGATGAACTATGGCTACACCTTC. This codes for CASRATGMNYGYTF. The full variable domain, rest sourced from reference TRBV2 and TRBJ1-2, is EPEVTQTPSHQVTQMGQEVILRCVPISNHLYFYWYRQILGQKVEFLVSFYNNEISEKSEIFDDQFSVERPDGSNFTLKIRSTKLEDSAMYFCASRATGMNYGYTFGSGTRLTVV.

This clonotype turned up a few times. The V gene is TRBV19, the J gene TRBJ2-1; no definite D call. This CDR3 is 14 amino acids long. Germline assignment: CDR1 LNHDA and CDR2 SQIVND (reference sequence). V was shortened by 3 bases and J by 10 bases, with 16 bases between the two germline ends. The CDR3 spells CASSMSQAPIEQFF. The CDR3 bases are TGTGCCAGTAGTATGTCGCAGGCCCCCATCGAGCAGTTCTTC.

This clonotype was recorded many times. The rearrangement joins TRBV6-6 to TRBJ2-5; 8 bases fit TRBD2. The CDR3 is 16 amino acids. J lost 4 bases, V lost 4 bases, and 11 bases had no gene match. Germline CDR1 reads MNHNY; CDR2 reads SVGAGI (reference sequence). CDR3 region: CASSFPGGGKGETQYF. The CDR3 DNA reads TGTGCCAGCAGTTTCCCCGGGGGGGGTAAAGGAGAGACCCAGTACTTC.

This clonotype was observed a few times. The rearrangement uses TRBV7-2 and TRBJ2-2; 12 positions agree with TRBD2. Losses at the gene ends were 4 bases for V and 5 bases for J; bases not matched to a gene: 8. This CDR3 has 17 amino acids. Germline V lookup: CDR1 SGHTA, CDR2 FQGNSA. In DNA, the CDR3 is TGTGCCAGCAGCTCTAGCGGGGGGGCCTGGGAGACCGGGGAGCTGTTTTTT. This translates into CASSSSGGAWETGELFF.

This clonotype was recorded at least ten times. At one boundary the junction diverges from the germline segment, which might be a read error. The J gene is TRBJ2-5, the V gene TRBV3-1; 12 positions agree with TRBD1. This CDR3 is 16 amino acids long. Germline V gene sequence: CDR1 LGHDT, CDR2 YNNKEL (reference sequence). DNA for the CDR3: TGTGCCAGCAGGCAAGCCGGGACAGGGGGCGGGGAGACCCAGTACTTC. Translation gives CASRQAGTGGGETQYF.

Worth noting for this clonotype: One base away lies a much larger clone, so this may be a sequencing read error. The rearrangement joins TRBV10-3 to TRBJ1-2; weak D call: TRBD1 (5 bases). Germline assignment: CDR1 ENHRY and CDR2 SYGVKD. The ends were cut back, 5 bases at V and 7 bases at J, with 14 bases in the middle. The CDR3 has 13 amino acids. CDR3 in DNA: TGTGCCATCAGTCAACGGGACGGGTGTGGCTACACCTTC. Translated: CAISQRDGCGYTF.

The chain combines TRBV9 with TRBJ2-3, with D perhaps TRBD2 (7 bases). Deletions cut 0 bases from V and 1 base from J, with 12 bases between. CDR3 length equals 16 residues. CDR1 and CDR2 (germline): SGDLS, YYNGEE. CDR3 in DNA: TGTGCCAGCAGCGTAGCCTGGGGGGGCGGCACAGATACGCAGTATTTT. The encoded protein is CASSVAWGGGTDTQYF.

In its sample, this clonotype was seen many times. This chain uses TRBV6-5 with TRBJ2-5; TRBD1 might be the D (6 bases). The ends were cut back, 0 bases at V and 1 base at J, with 18 bases in the middle. CDR1 and CDR2 (germline): MNHEY, SVGAGI. This CDR3 contains 18 residues. The CDR3 nucleotides read TGTGCCAGCAGTTACTCGTCAAGGGGGTTTGAGGCCCAAGAGACCCAGTACTTC. Residues: CASSYSSRGFEAQETQYF.

This clonotype was observed many times. The chain recombines TRBV12-3 or TRBV12-4 with TRBJ1-2; a weak D match, TRBD1 (6 bases). V lost 1 base, J lost 1 base, and 13 bases lay in between. This CDR3 comprises 16 residues. The CDR3 nucleotides are TGTGCCAGCAGTTTAGAGAGAGACAGGCTTAACTATGGCTACACCTTC. It codes for CASSLERDRLNYGYTF.

The chain carries TRBV7-2 and TRBJ2-1, with D perhaps matching TRBD2 (5 bases). The CDR3 loop spans 14 amino acids. From germline, CDR1 is SGHTA and CDR2 FQGNSA. The V and J ends lost 7 bases and 5 bases respectively, with 15 bases between them. Here the CDR3 reads CASTWRPGDNEQFF. The CDR3, as DNA: TGTGCCAGCACGTGGCGCCCCGGGGACAATGAGCAGTTCTTC. The variable domain in full, with the rest retrieved from reference TRBV7-2 and TRBJ2-1, is GAGVSQSPSNKVTEKGKDVELRCDPISGHTALYWYRQSLGQGLEFLIYFQGNSAPDKSGLPSDRFSAERTGGSVSTLTIQRTQQEDSAVYLCASTWRPGDNEQFFGPGTRLTVL.

This clonotype was counted a few times. The V gene is TRBV7-2, the J gene TRBJ1-2, with D perhaps matching TRBD1 (5 bases). The CDR3 loop spans 16 amino acids. The ends were cut back, 5 bases at V and 8 bases at J, with 24 bases in the middle. The germline V gene encodes CDR1 SGHTA and CDR2 FQGNSA. The CDR3 region is CASSRRPPGTPLGYTF. CDR3 sequence (DNA): TGTGCCAGCAGCCGACGCCCCCCCGGGACCCCCTTAGGCTACACCTTC.